Following are 3 T cell receptor beta chains from one sample sequenced in a study of blood T cell repertoires in COVID-19. Produced via immunoSEQ multiplex PCR; TCRdb's table is partial and in-frame only. The sample records around 390,000 clones, about 87% being singletons. The sequenced sample was PBMCs or T cells enriched from blood (not recorded which). The source is a woman aged 50 to 60 who had recovered from COVID-19.

This clone has a single count. The V and J genes are TRBV3-1 (or the pseudogene TRBV3-2) and TRBJ1-1; D may be TRBD1 (6 bases). From germline, CDR1 is LGHDT and CDR2 YNNKEL (reference sequence). Trimming stripped 6 bases from V and 5 bases from J, with 13 bases between. This CDR3 is 13 amino acids long. Here the CDR3 DNA reads TGTGCCAGCAGGGGAGGGGGGGCAACTGAAGCTTTCTTT. Translating it yields CASRGGGATEAFF.

V usage is TRBV6-1 and J usage is TRBJ1-2; D perhaps matches TRBD1 (6 bases). Per the germline V gene, CDR1 is MNHNS and CDR2 is SASEGT. V lost 0 bases and J lost 5, with 10 bases in between. The CDR3 length is 14 residues. CDR3 nucleotide sequence: TGTGCCAGCAGTGAAGCCAGGGGCGCTTATGGCTACACCTTC. It codes for CASSEARGAYGYTF.

The chain links TRBV20-1 to TRBJ1-1; D remains ambiguous. The V and J ends lost 3 bases and 6 bases respectively, with 5 bases between them. Germline CDR1 DFQATT, CDR2 SNEGSKA (reference sequence). The CDR3 sequence is 10 residues long. This CDR3 is CSASPAEAFF. DNA for the CDR3: TGCAGTGCTAGTCCGGCTGAAGCTTTCTTT.